These 14 T cell receptor beta chains share one sample of origin, sequenced in a study of beta chain features in type 1 diabetes. Whole-study findings and limits: Type 1 diabetes patients had TCRB CDR3s that were shorter (moderately but significantly so) in all four CD4+ subsets.

Reverse transcribing all isolated RNA meant expressed TCRB transcripts were sequenced. Sequencing was performed with immunoSEQ multiplex PCR; in TCRdb, only in-frame clones are kept and a portion is missing. In the table there are more than 300,000 clones, over 9% of which are singletons. Antigens for these TCRs are unknown. The sample was central memory CD4+ T cells from blood. All receptors come from a man aged 25-45 years with type 1 diabetes.

This clone was recorded at least ten times. The chain's CDR3 is CASSWTGTANQPQHF. The CDR3 DNA is TGTGCCAGCAGCTGGACCGGGACGGCTAATCAGCCCCAGCATTTT. This chain uses TRBV7-8 with TRBJ1-5; perhaps TRBD1 as D (5 bases). This CDR3 has 15 residues. Germline CDR1 SGHVS, CDR2 FQNEAQ. Trimming removed 4 bases at V and 4 bases at J, with 14 bases between. The variable domain in full, completed from reference TRBV7-8 and TRBJ1-5, reads GAGVSQSPRYKVAKRGQDVALRCDPISGHVSLFWYQQALGQGPEFLTYFQNEAQLDKSGLPSDRFFAERPEGSVSTLKIQRTQQEDSAVYLCASSWTGTANQPQHFGDGTRLSIL.

For this clone: The likely explanation is a read error, given a far larger clone one base away. The chain combines TRBV27 with TRBJ2-3; 10 bases fit TRBD2. CDR1 is MNHEY, CDR2 SMNVEV, per germline (reference sequence). J was trimmed by 1 base and V by 6 bases; bases with no gene match: 1. This CDR3 region has 14 residues. The CDR3 DNA reads as TGTGCCAGCAGGCTAGCGGGGGGCACAGATACGCAGTATTTT. Protein: CASRLAGGTDTQYF.

This clone was observed a few times. The gene calls are TRBV7-2 and TRBJ1-5; a weak D match, TRBD1 (6 bases). CDR3 size: 17 residues. Trimming took 2 bases from V and 0 from J, leaving 14 bases between them. Germline V gene sequence: CDR1 SGHTA, CDR2 FQGNSA. The CDR3 loop reads CASSLRGGTTSNQPQHF. CDR3 nucleotides: TGTGCCAGCAGCTTACGAGGGGGGACCACTAGCAATCAGCCCCAGCATTTT. Full variable domain (remainder filled in from reference TRBV7-2 and TRBJ1-5): GAGVSQSPSNKVTEKGKDVELRCDPISGHTALYWYRQSLGQGLEFLIYFQGNSAPDKSGLPSDRFSAERTGGSVSTLTIQRTQQEDSAVYLCASSLRGGTTSNQPQHFGDGTRLSIL.

The chain is built from TRBV7-9 and TRBJ2-2, with D perhaps matching TRBD1 (5 bases). Trimming cost V 2 bases and J 4 bases, with 11 bases left between them. Germline assignment: CDR1 SEHNR and CDR2 FQNEAQ (reference sequence). The CDR3 extends over 15 amino acids. The CDR3 protein is CASSLQGASTGELFF. CDR3 in DNA: TGTGCCAGCAGCTTACAGGGTGCTTCCACCGGGGAGCTGTTTTTT.

As concerns this clone: A much larger clonotype is one base distant, so this may be a read error. This chain connects TRBV11-3 to TRBJ2-1; TRBD1 aligns across 9 bases. V shed 5 bases, J shed 6 bases, and the junction held 2 bases outside the gene matches. Germline V gene lookup returns CDR1 SGHNT and CDR2 YENEEA. This CDR3 contains 13 residues. As DNA, the CDR3 is TGTGCCAGCAGCCCGACAGGGGGCAATGAGCAGTTCTTC. It is translated as CASSPTGGNEQFF. Complete variable domain (other parts from reference TRBV11-3 and TRBJ2-1): EAGVVQSPRYKIIEKKQPVAFWCNPISGHNTLYWYLQNLGQGPELLIRYENEEAVDDSQLPKDRFSAERLKGVDSTLKIQPAELGDSAVYLCASSPTGGNEQFFGPGTRLTVL.

This clone showed up just a few times. One base away lies a much larger clone, so this may be a sequencing read error. This sample includes further DNA sequences coding for the same CDR3. The chain links TRBV29-1 to TRBJ2-1; maybe TRBD1 (6 bases). CDR1 and CDR2 (germline): SQVTM, ANQGSEA. This CDR3 has 13 residues. The V gene lost 6 bases and the J gene lost 8 bases, with 17 bases spanning the gap. Here the CDR3 reads CSVEQGRRDEQFF. CDR3 in DNA: TGCAGCGTGGAACAGGGCCGTAGGGATGAGCAGTTCTTC.

J is TRBJ1-3 and V is TRBV5-4; 11 positions match TRBD1. Germline V gene data show CDR1 as SGHNT and CDR2 as YYREEE (reference sequence). The CDR3 sequence is 16 residues long. J gave up 2 bases and V 4 bases, and 5 bases lay outside the gene matches. The CDR3 here is CASSALGQGAGNTIYF. CDR3 DNA sequence: TGTGCCAGCAGCGCCTTGGGACAGGGGGCTGGAAACACCATATATTTT.

The chain carries TRBV7-8 and TRBJ1-1; 7 nucleotides match TRBD1. CDR1 is SGHVS and CDR2 is FQNEAQ in the germline V gene. The CDR3 consists of 16 residues. V gave up 2 bases and J gave up 1 base; unmatched junction bases: 7. This CDR3 reads CASSLMGQRTNTEAFF. DNA of the CDR3: TGTGCCAGCAGCTTAATGGGACAGCGGACGAACACTGAAGCTTTCTTT. Full variable domain (rest looked up from reference TRBV7-8 and TRBJ1-1): GAGVSQSPRYKVAKRGQDVALRCDPISGHVSLFWYQQALGQGPEFLTYFQNEAQLDKSGLPSDRFFAERPEGSVSTLKIQRTQQEDSAVYLCASSLMGQRTNTEAFFGQGTRLTVV.

This clone has more than one count but fewer than ten. The chain has TRBV7-2 and TRBJ1-2; no firm D call. Germline-derived CDR1 and CDR2 are SGHTA and FQGNSA. V lost 5 bases and J lost 3, with 10 bases in between. The CDR3 runs 13 residues. As DNA, the CDR3 is TGTGCCAGCAGCCATAGCCTTGACTATGGCTACACCTTC. It is translated as CASSHSLDYGYTF.

In its sample, this clone was seen a few times. The rearrangement links TRBV6-1 to TRBJ2-1; possibly TRBD2 for D (5 bases). Germline CDR1 is MNHNS and CDR2 is SASEGT. V was shortened by 4 bases and J by 3 bases, with 13 bases between the two germline ends. This CDR3 is built from 15 residues. CDR3 sequence reads: CASSVTGSFYNEQFF. In nucleotides, the CDR3 is TGTGCCAGCAGTGTCACGGGAAGTTTCTACAATGAGCAGTTCTTC.

There are many counts of this clone. The rearrangement uses TRBV5-4 and TRBJ2-1; D is possibly TRBD1 (5 bases). V shed 0 bases and J shed 6 bases, with 13 bases lying between them. CDR3 size: 15 residues. The germline V gene encodes CDR1 SGHNT and CDR2 YYREEE (reference sequence). The CDR3 spells CASSLAKGSSNEQFF. Here the CDR3 DNA reads TGTGCCAGCAGCTTGGCGAAGGGGTCATCCAATGAGCAGTTCTTC.

This clone was counted only a few times. The rearrangement joins TRBV5-1 to TRBJ1-1; no clear D gene. V lost 6 bases, J lost 0 bases, and 15 bases lay in between. CDR3 length: 15 amino acids. Germline loops: CDR1 SGHRS, CDR2 YFSETQ. DNA for the CDR3: TGCGCCAGCATCCAAGGTCTCGGTGTGAACACTGAAGCTTTCTTT. It translates to CASIQGLGVNTEAFF.

V usage is TRBV2 and J usage is TRBJ2-7, with D tentatively TRBD1 (6 bases). Trimming left V 4 bases short and J 4 bases short, with 11 bases between. The CDR3 spans 13 residues. The V gene's germline CDR1 is SNHLY and CDR2 FYNNEI. For the CDR3, the DNA is TGTGCCAGCAGTGTTACAGGGCTTTACGAGCAGTACTTC. Translating it yields CASSVTGLYEQYF.

This clone was seen ten or more times. At one boundary the junction diverges from the germline segment, which might be a read error. CDR3 sequence: CASSLGTVVLFF. In nucleotides, the CDR3 is TGTGCCAGCAGTTTGGGGACAGTAGTTCTCTTCTTC. This chain joins TRBV28 and TRBJ2-7; 7 bases are a match to TRBD1. CDR3 length equals 12 residues. Germline CDR1 and CDR2: MDHEN and SYDVKM.